This T cell receptor (beta chain) was retrieved from a study of blood T cells in healthy people across ages. General study findings and limits: Strong correlation existed between TCR beta diversity and naive T cell percentage. The long-lived group displayed more naive CD4+ cells, plus higher diversity, than the aged donors did.

As to this clonotype: Its specificity is unknown.

The CDR3 sequence is 16 residues long. Germline V gene sequence: CDR1 SGHTA, CDR2 FQGNSA. Trimming cost V 6 bases and J 1 base; bases outside gene matches: 10. A sample-barcoded 5' primer and a J-beta primer mix were used in a second PCR of roughly 7 to 12 cycles. MiXCR, run by TCRdb on the 5' RACE reads, gives a single entry per CDR3 protein. The table records about 1.4 million distinct CDR3 sequences, around 59% of them present only once. At least 6 million PBMCs were isolated per sample. The V call is TRBV7-2, the J call TRBJ2-5, with 8 bases fitting TRBD2. The source material was blood. The sequence came from a man in his late teens or twenties in good health. CDR3 coding DNA: TGTGCCAGCAGGACGGGAATTAGCGGGATCCAAGAGACCCAGTACTTC. It codes for CASRTGISGIQETQYF. The full variable domain, rest sourced from reference TRBV7-2 and TRBJ2-5, is GAGVSQSPSNKVTEKGKDVELRCDPISGHTALYWYRQSLGQGLEFLIYFQGNSAPDKSGLPSDRFSAERTGGSVSTLTIQRTQQEDSAVYLCASRTGISGIQETQYFGPGTRLLVL.